The clone carrying this T cell receptor (beta chain) was seen at least ten times. The sample originates from a study of patients with pleural tuberculosis. The germline gives CDR1 LGHDT, CDR2 YNNKEL (reference sequence). The CDR3 length is 12 residues. V lost 0 bases, J lost 2 bases, and 0 bases lay in between. MiXCR was run by TCRdb on the reads, yielding one entry per CDR3 protein. The sample contains roughly 27,000 distinct CDR3 sequences, over 15% of which appear only once. The sample consisted of peripheral blood. The TCR sequence derives from a human donor with pleural tuberculosis. The chain carries TRBV3-1 and TRBJ2-3; D unresolved. CDR3 region: CASSQDTDTQYF. As DNA, the CDR3 is TGTGCCAGCAGCCAAGACACAGATACGCAGTATTTT.